This section outlines one TCR beta chain sequence together with its context. This specimen comes from a study of blood T cell repertoires in COVID-19. Across the whole study: In each case, the material was cDNA or gDNA derived from T cells, B-cell-depleted T cells, or PBMCs.

CDR3 length: 16 amino acids. Germline CDR1 KGHSH, CDR2 LQKENI. The V end was cut by 0 bases, the J end by 2 bases, with 14 bases between. Original processing notes: Researchers report that nucleated cell counts were estimated from reference gene primer amplification. The protocol was immunoSEQ multiplex PCR, while the TCRdb copy is restricted to in-frame clones and leaves out a portion. V and J calls and clone size are as listed in that table; D and trimming were resolved from the DNA. Of approximately 150,000 clones in the sample, about four fifths are singletons; the top ten hold roughly 4.5%. Sequencing input: peripheral blood. The receptor was isolated from a human donor in a cohort sampled during active COVID-19. V is TRBV18 and J is TRBJ2-7; D might be TRBD2 (7 bases). DNA of the CDR3: TGTGCCAGCTCACCACCCACCGGGGGGCTAACCTACGAGCAGTACTTC. It yields the protein CASSPPTGGLTYEQYF.